This T cell receptor beta chain was captured in a study of pediatric ulcerative colitis. On this clone itself: Antigen specificity is unknown.

The CDR3 totals 15 residues. Trimming shortened V by 6 bases and J by 0 bases, and 14 bases separated the two germline ends. Germline CDR1 reads LGHNA; CDR2 reads YNFKEQ. Sequencing used immunoSEQ multiplex PCR; TCRdb keeps in-frame clones, though not all of them. This sample has 20,000 to 25,000 clones, with approximately 71% found just once. Overall study findings and caveats: Acute severe colitis showed lower rectal diversity from clonal expansions. Ulcerative colitis patients shared more blood-rectal clones than controls.

The rectum was sampled with one to two pinch biopsies at colonoscopy. Sequencing was done on a sample of gut tissue. The J gene is TRBJ1-2, the V gene TRBV4-2; possible D gene TRBD1, 5 bases. The sequence derives from a boy aged 10-17 years with severe ulcerative colitis. The CDR3 reads CASSPNQGANYGYTF. The CDR3 DNA reads TGTGCCAGCAGTCCTAATCAGGGAGCTAACTATGGCTACACCTTC.